The entry below gives a single TCR beta chain sequence along with its context. Its antigen remains unidentified. Coverage ceases 3 residues before the CDR3 finishes, and the germline J gene fills in the end. Assay used: immunoSEQ multiplex PCR; TCRdb lists only in-frame clones, some missing. There are about 25,000 clones in the sample, none observed a single time. The source of the sample is a study of T cell clonality in common variable immunodeficiency. Study-wide findings and caveats: In common variable immunodeficiency, TCR beta chains reportedly carried fewer deletions and N-nucleotide insertions. CVID subjects showed higher TCRbeta clonality than healthy controls.

Trimming took 5 bases from V and 5 from J; bases not matched to a gene: 9. Germline loops: CDR1 DFQATT, CDR2 SNEGSKA (reference sequence). The length of the CDR3 is 15 residues. Heparinized whole blood, about 4.5 to 8.5 ml, came from each donor. The J gene is TRBJ2-7, the V gene TRBV20-1; TRBD2 aligns across 13 bases. Source material: peripheral blood mononuclear cells. The TCR was taken from a human donor with common variable immunodeficiency. This chain's CDR3 is CSAPRTSGSFDEQYF. The DNA read from the CDR3 is TGCAGTGCTCCTCGGACTAGCGGGAGTTTCGACGAG.